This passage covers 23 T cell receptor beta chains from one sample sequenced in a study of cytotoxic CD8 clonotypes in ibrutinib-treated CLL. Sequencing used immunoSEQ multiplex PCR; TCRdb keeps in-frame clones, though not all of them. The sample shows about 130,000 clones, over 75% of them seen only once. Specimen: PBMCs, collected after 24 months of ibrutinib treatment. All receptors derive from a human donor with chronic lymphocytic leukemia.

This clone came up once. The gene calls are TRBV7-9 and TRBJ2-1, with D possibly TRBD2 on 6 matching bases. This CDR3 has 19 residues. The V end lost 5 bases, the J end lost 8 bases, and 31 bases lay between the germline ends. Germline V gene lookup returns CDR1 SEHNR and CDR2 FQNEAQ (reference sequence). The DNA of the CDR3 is TGTGCCAGCAGCCCGCATTTAGCGGCCCCTTGGGAGACCTTCTATGAGCAGTTCTTC. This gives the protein CASSPHLAAPWETFYEQFF. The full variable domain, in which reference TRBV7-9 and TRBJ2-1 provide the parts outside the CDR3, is DTGVSQNPRHKITKRGQNVTFRCDPISEHNRLYWYRQTLGQGPEFLTYFQNEAQLEKSRLLSDRFSAERPKGSFSTLEIQRTEQGDSAMYLCASSPHLAAPWETFYEQFFGPGTRLTVL.

CDR3 sequence: CASSPRTSGNRNEQFF. The CDR3, as DNA: TGCGCCAGCAGCCCCCGGACTAGCGGGAATCGGAATGAGCAGTTCTTC. The J gene is TRBJ2-1, the V gene TRBV4-3; 12 bases match TRBD2. The CDR3 totals 16 residues. Unmatched junction bases numbered 8, after V lost 4 bases and J lost 7 bases. Germline V gene sequence: CDR1 LGHNA, CDR2 YSLEER.

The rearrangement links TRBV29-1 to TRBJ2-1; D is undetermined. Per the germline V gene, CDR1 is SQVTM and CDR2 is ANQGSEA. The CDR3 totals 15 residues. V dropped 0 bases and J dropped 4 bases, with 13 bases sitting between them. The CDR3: CSVEEGRRIYNEQFF. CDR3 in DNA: TGCAGCGTTGAAGAGGGCAGGAGAATATACAATGAGCAGTTCTTC.

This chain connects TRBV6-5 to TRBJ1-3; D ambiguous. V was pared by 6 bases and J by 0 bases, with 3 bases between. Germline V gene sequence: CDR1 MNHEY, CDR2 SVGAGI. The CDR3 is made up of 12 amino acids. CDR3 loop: CASRGSGNTIYF. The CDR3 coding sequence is TGTGCCAGCAGGGGCTCTGGAAACACCATATATTTT.

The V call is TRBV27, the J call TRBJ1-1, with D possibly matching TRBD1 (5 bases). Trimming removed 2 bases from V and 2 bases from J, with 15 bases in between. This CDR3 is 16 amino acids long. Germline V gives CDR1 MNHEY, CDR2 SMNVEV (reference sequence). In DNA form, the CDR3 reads TGTGCCAGCAGTTTAGTCCGGGGTGGGGGAAACACTGAAGCTTTCTTT. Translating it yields CASSLVRGGGNTEAFF.

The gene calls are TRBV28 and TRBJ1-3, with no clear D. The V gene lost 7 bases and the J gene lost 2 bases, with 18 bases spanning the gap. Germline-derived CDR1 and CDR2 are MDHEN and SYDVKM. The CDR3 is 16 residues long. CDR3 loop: CASIRPGREAGNTIYF. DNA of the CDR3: TGTGCCAGCATTAGGCCGGGGAGGGAGGCTGGAAACACCATATATTTT.

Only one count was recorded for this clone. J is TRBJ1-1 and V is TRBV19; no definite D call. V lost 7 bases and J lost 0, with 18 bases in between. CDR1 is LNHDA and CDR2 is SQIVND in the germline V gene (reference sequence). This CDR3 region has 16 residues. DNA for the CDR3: TGTGCCAGTACCCTGTGGGGAATTCACATGAACACTGAAGCTTTCTTT. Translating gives CASTLWGIHMNTEAFF.

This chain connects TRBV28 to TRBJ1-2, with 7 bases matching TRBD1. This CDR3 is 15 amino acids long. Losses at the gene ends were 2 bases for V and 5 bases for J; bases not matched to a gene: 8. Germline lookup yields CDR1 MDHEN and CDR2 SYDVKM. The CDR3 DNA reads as TGTGCCAGCAGTTTACGACCCGGGACAGAATATGGCTACACCTTC. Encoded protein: CASSLRPGTEYGYTF.

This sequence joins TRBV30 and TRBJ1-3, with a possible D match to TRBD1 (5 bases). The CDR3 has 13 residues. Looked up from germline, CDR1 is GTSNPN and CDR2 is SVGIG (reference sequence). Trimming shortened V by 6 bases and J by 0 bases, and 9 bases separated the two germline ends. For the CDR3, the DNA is TGTGCCTGCTCGACAGACTCTGGAAACACCATATATTTT. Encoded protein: CACSTDSGNTIYF.

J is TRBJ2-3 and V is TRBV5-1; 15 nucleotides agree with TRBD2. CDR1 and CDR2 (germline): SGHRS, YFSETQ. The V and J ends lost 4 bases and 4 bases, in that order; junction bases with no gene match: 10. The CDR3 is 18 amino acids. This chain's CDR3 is CASSVPGLAGGWSDTQYF. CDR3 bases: TGCGCCAGCAGCGTCCCGGGACTAGCGGGAGGTTGGTCAGATACGCAGTATTTT.

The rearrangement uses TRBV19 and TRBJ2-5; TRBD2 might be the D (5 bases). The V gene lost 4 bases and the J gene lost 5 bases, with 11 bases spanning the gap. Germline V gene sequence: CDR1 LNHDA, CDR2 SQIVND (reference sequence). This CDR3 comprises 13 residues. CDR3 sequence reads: CASSTTSWETQYF. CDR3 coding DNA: TGTGCCAGTAGTACCACTAGTTGGGAGACCCAGTACTTC.

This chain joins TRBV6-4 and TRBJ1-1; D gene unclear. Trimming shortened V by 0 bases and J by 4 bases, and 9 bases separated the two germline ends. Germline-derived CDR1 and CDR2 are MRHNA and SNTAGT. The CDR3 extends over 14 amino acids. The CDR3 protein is CASSDSWGSTEAFF. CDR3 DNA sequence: TGTGCCAGCAGTGACTCTTGGGGTAGCACTGAAGCTTTCTTT.

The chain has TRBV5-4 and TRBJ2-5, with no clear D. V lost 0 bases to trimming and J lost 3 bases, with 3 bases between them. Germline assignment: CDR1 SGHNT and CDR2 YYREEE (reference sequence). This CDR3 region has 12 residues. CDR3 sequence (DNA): TGTGCCAGCAGCTTGGAAAAAGAGACCCAGTACTTC. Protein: CASSLEKETQYF.

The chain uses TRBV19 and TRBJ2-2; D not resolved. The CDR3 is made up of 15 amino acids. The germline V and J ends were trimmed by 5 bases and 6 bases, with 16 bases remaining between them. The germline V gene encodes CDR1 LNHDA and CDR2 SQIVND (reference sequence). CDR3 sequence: CASSQNPRWAGELFF. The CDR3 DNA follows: TGTGCCAGTAGTCAGAACCCGAGGTGGGCCGGGGAGCTGTTTTTT.

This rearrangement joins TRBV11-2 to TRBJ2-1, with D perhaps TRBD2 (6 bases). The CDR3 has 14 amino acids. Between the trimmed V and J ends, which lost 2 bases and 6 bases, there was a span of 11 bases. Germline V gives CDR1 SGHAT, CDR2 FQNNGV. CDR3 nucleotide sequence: TGTGCCAGCAGCTTATTTAGCGGACGCAATGAGCAGTTCTTC. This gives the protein CASSLFSGRNEQFF.

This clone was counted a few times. The chain's CDR3 is CSVSQGLNSGANVLTF. The CDR3 coding sequence is TGCAGCGTCTCTCAGGGGCTGAACTCTGGGGCCAACGTCCTGACTTTC. This sequence joins TRBV29-1 and TRBJ2-6; D is possibly TRBD1 (6 bases). The V gene's germline CDR1 is SQVTM and CDR2 ANQGSEA. The CDR3 has 16 amino acids. Trimming cost V 6 bases and J 0 bases, with 15 bases left between them.

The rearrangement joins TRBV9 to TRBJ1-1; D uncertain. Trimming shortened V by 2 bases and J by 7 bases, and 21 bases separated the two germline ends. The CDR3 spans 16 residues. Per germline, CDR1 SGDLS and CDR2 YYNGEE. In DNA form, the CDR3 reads TGTGCCAGCAGCGTTAACATTGAGGAAGATATGGGTGAAGCTTTCTTT. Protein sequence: CASSVNIEEDMGEAFF. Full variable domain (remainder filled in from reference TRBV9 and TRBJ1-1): DSGVTQTPKHLITATGQRVTLRCSPRSGDLSVYWYQQSLDQGLQFLIQYYNGEERAKGNILERFSAQQFPDLHSELNLSSLELGDSALYFCASSVNIEEDMGEAFFGQGTRLTVV.

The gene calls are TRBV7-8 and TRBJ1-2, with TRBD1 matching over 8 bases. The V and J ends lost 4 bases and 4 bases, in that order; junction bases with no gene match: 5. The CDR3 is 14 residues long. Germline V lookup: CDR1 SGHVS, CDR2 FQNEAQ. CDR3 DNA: TGTGCCAGCAGCTCGCCCGGGACAGGCTATGGCTACACCTTC. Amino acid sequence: CASSSPGTGYGYTF.

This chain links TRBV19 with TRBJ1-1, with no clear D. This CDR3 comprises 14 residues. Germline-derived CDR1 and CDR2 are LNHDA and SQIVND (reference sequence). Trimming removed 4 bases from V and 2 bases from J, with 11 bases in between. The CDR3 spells CASSTVSSNTEAFF. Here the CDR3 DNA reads TGTGCCAGTAGTACCGTATCAAGCAACACTGAAGCTTTCTTT.

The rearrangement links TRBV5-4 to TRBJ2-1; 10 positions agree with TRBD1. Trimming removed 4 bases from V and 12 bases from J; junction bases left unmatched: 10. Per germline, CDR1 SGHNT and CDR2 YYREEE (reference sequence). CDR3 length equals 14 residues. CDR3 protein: CASSPGTGDIRQFF. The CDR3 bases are TGTGCCAGCAGCCCCGGGACAGGGGACATAAGGCAGTTCTTC.

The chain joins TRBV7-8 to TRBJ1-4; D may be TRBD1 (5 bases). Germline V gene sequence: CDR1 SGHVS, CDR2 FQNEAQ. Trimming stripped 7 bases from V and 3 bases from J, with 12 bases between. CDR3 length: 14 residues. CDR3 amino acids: CASNAGRANEKLFF. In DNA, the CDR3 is TGTGCCAGCAACGCGGGGCGGGCTAATGAAAAACTGTTTTTT.

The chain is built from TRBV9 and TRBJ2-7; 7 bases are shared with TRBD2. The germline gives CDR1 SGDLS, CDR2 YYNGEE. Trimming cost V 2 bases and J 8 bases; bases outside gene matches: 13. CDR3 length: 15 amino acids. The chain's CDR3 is CASSVVGGGFAQQYF. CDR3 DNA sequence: TGTGCCAGCAGCGTCGTGGGCGGGGGATTCGCGCAGCAGTACTTC. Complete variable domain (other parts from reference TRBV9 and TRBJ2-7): DSGVTQTPKHLITATGQRVTLRCSPRSGDLSVYWYQQSLDQGLQFLIQYYNGEERAKGNILERFSAQQFPDLHSELNLSSLELGDSALYFCASSVVGGGFAQQYFGPGTRLTVT.

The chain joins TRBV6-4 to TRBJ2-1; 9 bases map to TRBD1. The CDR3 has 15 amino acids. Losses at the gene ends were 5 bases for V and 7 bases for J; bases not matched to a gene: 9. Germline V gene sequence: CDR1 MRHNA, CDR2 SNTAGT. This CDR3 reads CASSQSGTGRNEQFF. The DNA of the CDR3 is TGTGCCAGCAGTCAGTCCGGGACAGGGAGAAATGAGCAGTTCTTC.